This T cell receptor beta chain was obtained from a study of blood T cells in healthy people across ages. The overall study: Template switching caught about one barcoded beta molecule for each two T cells. Study-level points and caveats: The percentage of naive T cells correlated strongly with TCR beta diversity.

As for this clonotype: Its antigen remains unidentified.

The germline CDR1 and CDR2 sequences are SGHTA and FQGNSA. The length of the CDR3 is 13 residues. The V and J ends lost 5 bases and 7 bases, in that order; junction bases with no gene match: 7. Healthy Caucasians from Russia aged about 6 to 90 served as donors. Primed by a sample-barcoded 5' primer and a J-beta primer mix, a second PCR proceeded for about 7 to 11 cycles. TCRdb re-called the 5' RACE reads with MiXCR, one entry per CDR3 protein. The sample has about 1.5 million distinct CDR3 sequences, roughly 43% seen once. The chain is built from TRBV7-2 and TRBJ1-2; 7 bases fit TRBD1. The source is a woman aged 18-35 years in good health. The sequenced sample consisted of blood. The CDR3 region is CASSVDRVGGYTF. The CDR3 DNA is TGTGCCAGCAGCGTCGACAGGGTGGGTGGCTACACCTTC. The variable domain in full, with the rest retrieved from reference TRBV7-2 and TRBJ1-2, is GAGVSQSPSNKVTEKGKDVELRCDPISGHTALYWYRQSLGQGLEFLIYFQGNSAPDKSGLPSDRFSAERTGGSVSTLTIQRTQQEDSAVYLCASSVDRVGGYTFGSGTRLTVV.